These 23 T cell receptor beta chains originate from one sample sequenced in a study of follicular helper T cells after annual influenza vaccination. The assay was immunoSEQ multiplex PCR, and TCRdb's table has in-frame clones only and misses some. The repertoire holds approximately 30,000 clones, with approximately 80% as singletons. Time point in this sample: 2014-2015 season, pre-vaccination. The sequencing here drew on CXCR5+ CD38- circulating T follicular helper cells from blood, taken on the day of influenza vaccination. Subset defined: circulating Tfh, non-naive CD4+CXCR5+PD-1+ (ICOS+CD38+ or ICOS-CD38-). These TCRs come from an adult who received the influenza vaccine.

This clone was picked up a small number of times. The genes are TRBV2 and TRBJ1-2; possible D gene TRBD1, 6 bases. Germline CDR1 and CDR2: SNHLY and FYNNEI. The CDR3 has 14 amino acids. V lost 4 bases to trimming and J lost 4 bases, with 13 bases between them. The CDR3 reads CASSATRTAYGYTF. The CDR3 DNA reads TGTGCCAGCAGTGCGACGAGGACAGCCTATGGCTACACCTTC.

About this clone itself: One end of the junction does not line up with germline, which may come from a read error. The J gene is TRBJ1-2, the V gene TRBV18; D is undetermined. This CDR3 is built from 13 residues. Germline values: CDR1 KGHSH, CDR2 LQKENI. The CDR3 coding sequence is TGTACCAGCTCACCACGAGGAGGCGATGGCTACACCTTC. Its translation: CTSSPRGGDGYTF.

The CDR3 protein is CASSLKPSGGLSYNEQFF. The DNA for the CDR3 is TGTGCCAGCAGCTTAAAGCCCAGCGGGGGTTTGTCCTACAATGAGCAGTTCTTC. The chain couples TRBV7-3 to TRBJ2-1, with 8 positions matching TRBD2. CDR1 is SGHTA and CDR2 is FQGTGA in the germline V gene. Trimming took 1 base from V and 1 from J; bases not matched to a gene: 9. The CDR3 is 18 amino acids.

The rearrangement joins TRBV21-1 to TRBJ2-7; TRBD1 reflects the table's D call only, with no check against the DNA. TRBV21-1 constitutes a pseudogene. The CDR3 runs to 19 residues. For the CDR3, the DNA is TGTGCCAGCAGCAAAGCCTCGGGGCACAGGGGGAGGGGCTCCTACGAGCAGTACTTC. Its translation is CASSKASGHRGRGSYEQYF.

The CDR3 DNA follows: TGTGCCTGGAGACCGAAGACTGCTGGGGCCAACGTCCTGACTTTC. It encodes CAWRPKTAGANVLTF. This chain connects TRBV30 to TRBJ2-6; D is undetermined. The ends were cut back, 3 bases at V and 2 bases at J, with 11 bases in the middle. Germline CDR1 is GTSNPN and CDR2 is SVGIG (reference sequence). The CDR3 loop spans 15 amino acids.

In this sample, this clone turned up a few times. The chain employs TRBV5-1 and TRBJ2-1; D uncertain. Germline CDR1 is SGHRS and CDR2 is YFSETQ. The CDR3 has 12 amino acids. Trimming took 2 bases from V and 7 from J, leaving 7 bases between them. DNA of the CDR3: TGCGCCAGCAGCTTCTTACAAAATGAGCAGTTCTTC. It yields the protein CASSFLQNEQFF.

DNA of the CDR3: TGTGCCAGCAGCGCCGGGACAGGGGGGAACTCCTATAATTCACCCCTCCACTTT. Its translation: CASSAGTGGNSYNSPLHF. The V gene is TRBV5-4, the J gene TRBJ1-6, with 11 positions matching TRBD1. The germline V gene has CDR1 SGHNT and CDR2 YYREEE (reference sequence). V was pared by 4 bases and J by 0 bases, with 6 bases of the junction left unmatched. The CDR3 covers 18 residues.

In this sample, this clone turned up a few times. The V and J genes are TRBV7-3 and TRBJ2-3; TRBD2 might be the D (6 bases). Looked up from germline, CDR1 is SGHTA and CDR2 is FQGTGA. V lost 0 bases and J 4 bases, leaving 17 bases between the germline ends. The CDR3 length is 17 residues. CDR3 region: CASSLTMSGRGADTQYF. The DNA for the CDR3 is TGTGCCAGCAGCTTAACGATGAGCGGCCGCGGGGCAGATACGCAGTATTTT.

The CDR3 is CAWSLRTGGFTEAFF. CDR3 DNA sequence: TGTGCCTGGTCGCTACGGACAGGGGGGTTCACTGAAGCTTTCTTT. The rearrangement uses TRBV30 and TRBJ1-1; 10 bases fit TRBD1. CDR3 size: 15 residues. V shed 5 bases, J shed 4 bases, and the junction held 10 bases outside the gene matches. The germline CDR1 and CDR2 sequences are GTSNPN and SVGIG (reference sequence).

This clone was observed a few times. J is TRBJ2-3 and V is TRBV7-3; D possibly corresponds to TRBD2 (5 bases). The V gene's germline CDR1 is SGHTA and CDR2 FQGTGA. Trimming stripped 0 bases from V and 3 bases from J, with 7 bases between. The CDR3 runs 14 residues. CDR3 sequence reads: CASSLTGITDTQYF. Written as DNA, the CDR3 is TGTGCCAGCAGCTTAACCGGGATAACAGATACGCAGTATTTT.

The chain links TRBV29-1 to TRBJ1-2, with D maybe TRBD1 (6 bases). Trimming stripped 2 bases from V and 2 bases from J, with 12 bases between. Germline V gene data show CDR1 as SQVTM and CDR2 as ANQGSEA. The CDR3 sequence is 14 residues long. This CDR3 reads CSVELGRGNYGYTF. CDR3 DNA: TGCAGCGTTGAATTGGGCAGGGGAAACTATGGCTACACCTTC. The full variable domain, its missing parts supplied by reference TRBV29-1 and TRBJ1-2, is SAVISQKPSRDICQRGTSLTIQCQVDSQVTMMFWYRQQPGQSLTLIATANQGSEATYESGFVIDKFPISRPNLTFSTLTVSNMSPEDSSIYLCSVELGRGNYGYTFGSGTRLTVV.

The CDR3, as DNA: TGCGCCAGCACAGGGCAGTATTACGAGCAGTACTTC. This encodes CASTGQYYEQYF. The gene calls are TRBV5-1 and TRBJ2-7, with D possibly being TRBD1 (5 bases). V was cut by 6 bases and J by 4 bases, with 11 bases left in between. The CDR3 is 12 amino acids. Germline loops: CDR1 SGHRS, CDR2 YFSETQ. Supplemented by reference TRBV5-1 and TRBJ2-7, the full variable domain reads KAGVTQTPRYLIKTRGQQVTLSCSPISGHRSVSWYQQTPGQGLQFLFEYFSETQRNKGNFPGRFSGRQFSNSRSEMNVSTLELGDSALYLCASTGQYYEQYFGPGTRLTVT.

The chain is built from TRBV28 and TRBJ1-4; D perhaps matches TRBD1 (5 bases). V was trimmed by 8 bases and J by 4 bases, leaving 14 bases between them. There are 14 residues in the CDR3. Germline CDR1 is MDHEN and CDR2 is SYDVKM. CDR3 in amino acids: CASRPGGNNEKLFF. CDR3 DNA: TGTGCCAGCCGACCGGGGGGAAATAATGAAAAACTGTTTTTT.

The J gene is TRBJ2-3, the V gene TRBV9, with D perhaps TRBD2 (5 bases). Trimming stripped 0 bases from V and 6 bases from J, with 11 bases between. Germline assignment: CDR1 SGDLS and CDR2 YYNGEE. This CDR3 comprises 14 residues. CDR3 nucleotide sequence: TGTGCCAGCAGCGTAGAGGTGGGCGGGGATACGCAGTATTTT. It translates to CASSVEVGGDTQYF. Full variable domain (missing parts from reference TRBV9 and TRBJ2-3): DSGVTQTPKHLITATGQRVTLRCSPRSGDLSVYWYQQSLDQGLQFLIQYYNGEERAKGNILERFSAQQFPDLHSELNLSSLELGDSALYFCASSVEVGGDTQYFGPGTRLTVL.

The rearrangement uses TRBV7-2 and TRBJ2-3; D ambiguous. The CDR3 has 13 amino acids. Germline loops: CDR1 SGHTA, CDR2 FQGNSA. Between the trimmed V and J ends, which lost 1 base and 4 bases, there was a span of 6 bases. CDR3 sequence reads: CASSLEQPDTQYF. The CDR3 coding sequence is TGTGCCAGCAGCTTAGAACAGCCAGATACGCAGTATTTT. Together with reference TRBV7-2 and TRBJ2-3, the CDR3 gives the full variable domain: GAGVSQSPSNKVTEKGKDVELRCDPISGHTALYWYRQSLGQGLEFLIYFQGNSAPDKSGLPSDRFSAERTGGSVSTLTIQRTQQEDSAVYLCASSLEQPDTQYFGPGTRLTVL.

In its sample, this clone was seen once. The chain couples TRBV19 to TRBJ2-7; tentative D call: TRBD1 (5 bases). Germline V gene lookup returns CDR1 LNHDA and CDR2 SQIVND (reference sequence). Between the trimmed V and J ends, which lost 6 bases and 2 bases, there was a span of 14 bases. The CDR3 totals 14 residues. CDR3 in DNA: TGTGCCAGTAGCAGGAACGACAGAGCCTACGAGCAGTACTTC. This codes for CASSRNDRAYEQYF.

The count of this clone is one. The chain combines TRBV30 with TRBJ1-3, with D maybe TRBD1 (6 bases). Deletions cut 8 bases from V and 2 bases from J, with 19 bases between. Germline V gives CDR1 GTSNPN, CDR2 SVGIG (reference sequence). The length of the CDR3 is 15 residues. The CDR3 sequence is CAASGALGPGNTIYF. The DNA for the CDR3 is TGTGCCGCCTCAGGGGCTCTAGGGCCTGGAAACACCATATATTTT. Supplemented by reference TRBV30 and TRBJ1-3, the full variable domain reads SQTIHQWPATLVQPVGSPLSLECTVEGTSNPNLYWYRQAAGRGLQLLFYSVGIGQISSEVPQNLSASRPQDRQFILSSKKLLLSDSGFYLCAASGALGPGNTIYFGEGSWLTVV.

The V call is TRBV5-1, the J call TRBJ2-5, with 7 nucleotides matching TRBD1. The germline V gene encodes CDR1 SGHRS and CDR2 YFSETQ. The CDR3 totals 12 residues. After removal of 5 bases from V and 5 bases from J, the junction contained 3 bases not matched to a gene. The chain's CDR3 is CASSRGRETQYF. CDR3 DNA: TGCGCCAGCAGTAGGGGGCGGGAGACCCAGTACTTC.

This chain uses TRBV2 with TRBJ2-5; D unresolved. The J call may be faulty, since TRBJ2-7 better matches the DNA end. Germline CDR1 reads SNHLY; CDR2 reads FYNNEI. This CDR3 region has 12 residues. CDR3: CASSEGTYEQYF. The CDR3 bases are TGTGCCAGCAGTGAAGGCACCTACGAGCAGTACTTC.

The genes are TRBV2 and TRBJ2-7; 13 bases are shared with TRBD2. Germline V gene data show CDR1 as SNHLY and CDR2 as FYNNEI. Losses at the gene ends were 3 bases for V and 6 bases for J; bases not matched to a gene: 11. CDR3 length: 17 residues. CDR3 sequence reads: CASSDSTSGRASVEQYF. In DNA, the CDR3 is TGTGCCAGCAGTGACTCCACTAGCGGGAGGGCCTCAGTCGAGCAGTACTTC.

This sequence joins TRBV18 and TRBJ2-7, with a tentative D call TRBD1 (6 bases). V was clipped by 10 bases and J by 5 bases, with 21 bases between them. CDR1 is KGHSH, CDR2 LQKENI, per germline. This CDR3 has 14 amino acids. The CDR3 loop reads CATTGSQGSHEQYF. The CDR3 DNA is TGTGCCACCACCGGAAGCCAGGGGAGCCACGAGCAGTACTTC.

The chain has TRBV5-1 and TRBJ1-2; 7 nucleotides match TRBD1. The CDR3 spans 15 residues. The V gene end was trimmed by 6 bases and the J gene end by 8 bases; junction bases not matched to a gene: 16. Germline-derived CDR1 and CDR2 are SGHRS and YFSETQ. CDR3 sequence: CASTQAVGGGGGYTF. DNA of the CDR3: TGCGCCAGCACCCAGGCGGTAGGGGGCGGAGGAGGCTACACCTTC. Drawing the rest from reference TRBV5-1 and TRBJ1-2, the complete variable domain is KAGVTQTPRYLIKTRGQQVTLSCSPISGHRSVSWYQQTPGQGLQFLFEYFSETQRNKGNFPGRFSGRQFSNSRSEMNVSTLELGDSALYLCASTQAVGGGGGYTFGSGTRLTVV.

DNA of the CDR3: TGTGCCAGCAGGAAAGGGGGCTCGAACACTGAAGCTTTCTTT. Protein: CASRKGGSNTEAFF. The chain combines TRBV6-5 with TRBJ1-1; TRBD1 matches 7 bases. CDR1 MNHEY and CDR2 SVGAGI come from the germline V gene. This CDR3 has 14 amino acids. The V segment lost 6 bases and the J segment 1 base; nucleotides outside the gene matches: 5.